This TCR beta chain was observed in a study of OX40 agonist ivuxolimab in advanced cancers. About the investigation overall: Ivuxolimab, which targeted the costimulatory receptor OX40 (CD134), was an agonistic, fully human IgG2 monoclonal antibody. Intravenous ivuxolimab was administered to patients every 2 weeks at six dose levels: 0.01, 0.1, 0.3, 1.5, 3 and 10 mg/kg. Of the roughly 54 dose-escalation patients, hepatocellular carcinoma was present in some 19, melanoma in about 15, renal cell carcinoma in 9 and head and neck cancer in 9. A male proportion of nearly 85% and a mean age of around 60 years, ranging from 23 to 79, were recorded for the dose-escalation cohort. Prior anti-PD-1, anti-PD-L1 or anti-CTLA-4 therapy was permitted, and 40% of dose-escalation patients had received checkpoint inhibitors. Three dose-escalation patients achieved partial responses, one with hepatocellular carcinoma and two with cutaneous melanoma. Peripheral TCRbeta sequencing aimed to test whether ivuxolimab altered TCR sequence diversity and caused clonal T-cell expansion. The paper describes the monotherapy dose-escalation part (N of about 47 patients) of the phase I trial of ivuxolimab. What the research found in general, with its limitations: On average, CD8+ T cells showed more expanded clones than CD4+ T cells after ivuxolimab. At doses of 0.1 to 3.0 mg/kg, clonal expansion of both CD4+ and CD8+ T cells in blood was seen between baseline and week 6. The antigen specificity of the clonally expanded peripheral T cells was not determined. In the 0.1-3.0 mg/kg groups, partial responders were among the patients with the lowest normalized peripheral clonal expansion, particularly in CD8+ T cells. Low levels of normalized T-cell clonal expansion were also shown by some nonresponding patients.

To sequence the TCRbeta CDR3 region, genomic DNA was isolated from the sorted cells. TCRbeta CDR3 regions were sequenced using the immunoSEQ Assay. Sourced from immuneACCESS, this table was stored by TCRdb with only in-frame sequences that have V and J called. A share of the clones is absent; for the studies checked, an unresolved V gene accounts for under half, and the remainder has no known explanation. This sample is represented by fewer than 70,000 clones; about 89% of them were singletons. Roughly 0.75% of the sample lies in the top ten. On this clone: Its cognate antigen has yet to be identified. Per-nucleotide qualities are absent, and no much larger clonotype sits a single base away.

The trial excluded patients who had a history of autoimmune disease or were on systemic immunosuppression. Peripheral blood for TCR sequencing was collected from all dose cohorts at baseline, on cycle 4 day 1, and on cycle 7 day 1. Samples came from an open-label, multicenter, first-in-human phase I dose-escalation trial of ivuxolimab. Adults with locally advanced or metastatic melanoma, renal cell, hepatocellular, or head and neck squamous cell carcinoma were enrolled in the trial. CD4+ and CD8+ T cells were sorted separately from peripheral blood before TCR sequencing. The germline V gene encodes CDR1 SNHLY and CDR2 FYNNEI. Reading from cysteine to phenylalanine, the CDR3 counts 13 amino acids. The entry retains the CDR3 DNA only, 39 bases that are in frame from base 1. V is pared back by 5 bases and J by 2 bases, with 9 bases lying between the germline termini.

The clonotype comes from an adult with an advanced solid tumor such as melanoma, head and neck, liver or kidney cancer. The chain is encoded by TRBV2 joined to TRBJ2-5; no D gene can be assigned with confidence. The specimen comprised CD4+ or CD8+ T cells sorted from blood, sampled in a trial of the OX40 agonist ivuxolimab. The nucleotides read TGTGCCAGCAGTAATAGCAGGCAAGAGACCCAGTACTTC. It encodes CASSNSRQETQYF. Full variable domain (CDR3 extended with the reference TRBV2 and TRBJ2-5 proteins): EPEVTQTPSHQVTQMGQEVILRCVPISNHLYFYWYRQILGQKVEFLVSFYNNEISEKSEIFDDQFSVERPDGSNFTLKIRSTKLEDSAMYFCASSNSRQETQYFGPGTRLLVL.